This T cell receptor (beta chain) was captured in a study of blood T cell repertoires in COVID-19. Study overall: Material from acute and convalescent COVID-19 was sourced from the United States, Italy and Spain.

In the study's own analysis: Counts of nucleated cells, estimated from reference gene primer amplification, were obtained. This table comes from immunoSEQ multiplex PCR, and its TCRdb copy is limited to in-frame clones, with some not included. V and J calls plus clone size are reproduced from that table; the DNA served to infer D and trimming. The sample includes a few hundred thousand clones, roughly nine tenths of them seen just once. Seattle cases were enrolled at active infection and followed longitudinally. This receptor was taken from a woman in her 30s with COVID-19, enrolled during active disease. Sequences were obtained from peripheral blood.

The CDR3 sequence: CASSQIGQNNEQFF. The DNA for the CDR3 is TGTGCCAGCAGCCAGATCGGACAGAACAATGAGCAGTTCTTC. This chain joins TRBV9 and TRBJ2-1, with TRBD1 as a possible D gene (6 bases). Per germline, CDR1 SGDLS and CDR2 YYNGEE. V was cut by 4 bases and J by 5 bases, with 13 bases left in between. The CDR3 is 14 residues long.